The 22 T cell receptor beta chains in this list originate from one sample, sequenced in a study of T cells after yellow fever vaccination. TCRdb re-derived calls from the 5' RACE reads in MiXCR, one entry per CDR3 protein. Of about 240,000 distinct CDR3 sequences in the sample, roughly 3.5% were seen once. Sequences were derived from PBMCs, sampled 15 days after the yellow fever booster vaccination. The receptors derive from a man aged 18 to 29 who received the YFV17D yellow fever vaccine.

The table lists this clonotype with many counts. V usage is TRBV6-5 and J usage is TRBJ1-2; 8 positions agree with TRBD1. After removal of 0 bases from V and 8 bases from J, the junction contained 5 bases not matched to a gene. Germline CDR1 reads MNHEY; CDR2 reads SVGAGI. The CDR3 consists of 14 residues. CDR3: CASSYSRQGQGYTF. CDR3 sequence (DNA): TGTGCCAGCAGTTACTCCCGACAGGGGCAAGGCTACACCTTC.

Turning to this clonotype: A much larger clone lies a single base off, so this may be a read error. The chain carries TRBV12-3 or TRBV12-4 and TRBJ1-1, with D possibly matching TRBD1 (5 bases). The CDR3 spans 13 residues. The DNA of the CDR3 is TGTGTCAGCAGTTTTCTAGGGGACACTGAAGCTTTCTTT. Its protein product is CVSSFLGDTEAFF.

This clonotype was seen ten or more times. Germline and junction disagree at one end, which may indicate a read error. The chain has TRBV3-1 and TRBJ1-2; TRBD1 matches 9 bases. CDR3 length equals 13 residues. Germline V gene sequence: CDR1 LGHDT, CDR2 YNNKEL (reference sequence). This CDR3 reads CASTQQGARGYTF. As DNA, the CDR3 is TGTGCCAGCACCCAACAGGGGGCCCGTGGCTACACCTTC.

This clonotype showed up many times. The V gene is TRBV5-1, the J gene TRBJ2-7; D possibly corresponds to TRBD2 (7 bases). The CDR3 has 14 residues. The V gene's germline CDR1 is SGHRS and CDR2 YFSETQ. Trimming shortened V by 1 base and J by 6 bases, and 14 bases separated the two germline ends. The CDR3 region is CASSLNAGALEQYF. The CDR3 nucleotides are TGCGCCAGCAGCTTGAATGCGGGGGCACTCGAGCAGTACTTC.

This clonotype was found a few times. The chain carries TRBV20-1 and TRBJ1-2, with D possibly matching TRBD1 (5 bases). In germline, CDR1 is DFQATT, CDR2 SNEGSKA (reference sequence). Trimming shortened V by 4 bases and J by 0 bases, and 18 bases separated the two germline ends. The CDR3 spans 16 residues. The CDR3 nucleotides read TGCAGTGCTAATCTGGGGTCGGGGCCATCTAACTATGGCTACACCTTC. Protein: CSANLGSGPSNYGYTF.

This clonotype was counted ten times or more. The chain has TRBV12-3 or TRBV12-4 and TRBJ2-6; perhaps TRBD1 as D (6 bases). V lost 5 bases and J lost 0, with 11 bases in between. CDR3 length: 16 amino acids. CDR3 protein: CASSTGQISGANVLTF. For the CDR3, the DNA is TGTGCCAGCAGTACCGGACAGATCTCTGGGGCCAACGTCCTGACTTTC.

This clonotype was recorded many times. This chain joins TRBV12-3 or TRBV12-4 and TRBJ1-1; possibly TRBD1 for D (5 bases). Trimming stripped 2 bases from V and 1 base from J, with 11 bases between. The CDR3 extends over 15 amino acids. Here the CDR3 reads CASSLSAGPNTEAFF. Here the CDR3 DNA reads TGTGCCAGCAGTTTAAGTGCGGGGCCGAACACTGAAGCTTTCTTT.

The sample holds many counts of this clonotype. The chain combines TRBV20-1 with TRBJ2-1; D perhaps matches TRBD2 (7 bases). Trimming removed 6 bases from V and 0 bases from J, with 15 bases in between. Germline V gives CDR1 DFQATT, CDR2 SNEGSKA (reference sequence). The CDR3 runs 15 residues. The CDR3 reads CSALGGASSYNEQFF. The CDR3 DNA reads as TGCAGTGCCCTAGGGGGGGCTAGCTCCTACAATGAGCAGTTCTTC.

Many counts were recorded for this clonotype. The V call is TRBV5-1, the J call TRBJ2-7, with TRBD1 identical over 8 bases. From germline, CDR1 is SGHRS and CDR2 YFSETQ. CDR3 length: 17 residues. J was trimmed by 7 bases and V by 4 bases; bases with no gene match: 19. Here the CDR3 reads CASSQNRTGITRGEQYF. DNA of the CDR3: TGCGCCAGCAGCCAAAATCGGACAGGGATCACCAGGGGGGAGCAGTACTTC.

This clonotype has at least ten counts. The chain recombines TRBV5-8 with TRBJ2-1; D unclear. V was cut by 2 bases and J by 0 bases, with 9 bases left in between. The CDR3 totals 15 residues. The germline CDR1 and CDR2 sequences are SGHTS and YDEGEE. As DNA, the CDR3 is TGTGCCAGCAGCTTAGACAACGGCTCCTACAATGAGCAGTTCTTC. Amino acid sequence: CASSLDNGSYNEQFF.

In its sample, this clonotype was seen many times. DNA for the CDR3: TGTGCCAGCAGCGTAGGTTCAGCCGGAGAGAACACTGAAGCTTTCTTT. Encoded protein: CASSVGSAGENTEAFF. J is TRBJ1-1 and V is TRBV9; D call uncertain. The CDR3 has 16 residues. V was shortened by 0 bases and J by 1 base, with 13 bases between the two germline ends. Germline V gene data show CDR1 as SGDLS and CDR2 as YYNGEE.

The rearrangement joins TRBV7-2 to TRBJ2-7; D is unresolved. From germline, CDR1 is SGHTA and CDR2 FQGNSA. V was clipped by 6 bases and J by 3 bases, with 15 bases between them. This CDR3 comprises 14 residues. The CDR3 nucleotides read TGTGCCAGCAGTCTCTATTCCCCAGTCTACGAGCAGTACTTC. Encoded protein: CASSLYSPVYEQYF.

In its sample, this clonotype was seen many times. V and J are TRBV20-1 and TRBJ1-1; TRBD1 matches 10 bases. J gave up 4 bases and V 1 base, and 9 bases lay outside the gene matches. This CDR3 has 16 residues. The V gene's germline CDR1 is DFQATT and CDR2 SNEGSKA (reference sequence). In DNA form, the CDR3 reads TGCAGTGCTAGAGCCCAGGACAGGGGGGGGATCACTGAAGCTTTCTTT. This translates into CSARAQDRGGITEAFF.

This clonotype was seen ten or more times. This chain links TRBV4-1 with TRBJ2-1, with a tentative D call TRBD2 (5 bases). The V end lost 3 bases, the J end lost 5 bases, and 17 bases lay between the germline ends. Germline CDR1 MGHRA, CDR2 YSYEKL. This CDR3 is built from 16 residues. The DNA of the CDR3 is TGCGCCAGCAGCCAGGCCGGGCCAGGCGGGCACAATGAGCAGTTCTTC. Its translation: CASSQAGPGGHNEQFF.

This clonotype was counted many times. This chain links TRBV7-2 with TRBJ1-2, with D unclear. Per the germline V gene, CDR1 is SGHTA and CDR2 is FQGNSA. CDR3 length: 14 residues. V was clipped by 5 bases and J by 14 bases, with 24 bases between them. The chain's CDR3 is CASSQEPRTRGYTF. DNA for the CDR3: TGTGCCAGCAGCCAAGAACCCCGAACGCGGGGTTATACCTTC.

Ten or more counts support this clonotype. The rearrangement joins TRBV6-5 to TRBJ1-5; 8 bases match TRBD1. The germline CDR1 and CDR2 sequences are MNHEY and SVGAGI. The CDR3 consists of 14 residues. J was trimmed by 1 base and V by 5 bases; bases with no gene match: 1. Here the CDR3 DNA reads TGTGCCAGCAGTCGGACAGGGAGCAATCAGCCCCAGCATTTT. Translation: CASSRTGSNQPQHF.

This chain joins TRBV12-2 and TRBJ2-3; the DNA was not compared with TRBD2, the D call given in the table. TRBV12-2 is assigned pseudogene status. The CDR3 sequence is 16 residues long. CDR3 bases: TGTGCAAGTCGCACTCAAAGGGCTAGCGGGGGAGATACGCAGTATTTT. This sequence encodes CASRTQRASGGDTQYF.

This clonotype was counted ten times or more. The chain links TRBV20-1 to TRBJ2-1; TRBD2 might be the D (6 bases). The germline V gene has CDR1 DFQATT and CDR2 SNEGSKA (reference sequence). V was cut by 5 bases and J by 0 bases, with 11 bases left in between. CDR3 length: 14 amino acids. This CDR3 is CSAPPGSSYNEQFF. CDR3 DNA sequence: TGCAGTGCTCCCCCCGGGAGCTCCTACAATGAGCAGTTCTTC.

This clonotype was detected a few times. V gene TRBV5-1 combines with J gene TRBJ2-5; D perhaps matches TRBD2 (6 bases). CDR1 is SGHRS, CDR2 YFSETQ, per germline. V lost 4 bases and J lost 5, with 15 bases in between. CDR3 length: 14 residues. Here the CDR3 DNA reads TGCGCCAGCAGCCACGGGGACTTGCGGGAGACCCAGTACTTC. This sequence encodes CASSHGDLRETQYF.

This clonotype was picked up many times. The chain employs TRBV14 and TRBJ2-3; possible D gene TRBD2, 5 bases. V lost 2 bases, J lost 0 bases, and 9 bases lay in between. Germline V gene lookup returns CDR1 SGHDN and CDR2 FVKESK. The CDR3 loop spans 15 amino acids. The CDR3 DNA reads TGTGCCAGCAGCCAACTCCGGGGTAGCACAGATACGCAGTATTTT. It codes for CASSQLRGSTDTQYF. Based on the CDR3 plus reference TRBV14 and TRBJ2-3, the full variable domain is EAGVTQFPSHSVIEKGQTVTLRCDPISGHDNLYWYRRVMGKEIKFLLHFVKESKQDESGMPNNRFLAERTGGTYSTLKVQPAELEDSGVYFCASSQLRGSTDTQYFGPGTRLTVL.

This clonotype was observed at least ten times. This chain joins TRBV5-1 and TRBJ1-1; D unresolved. Looked up from germline, CDR1 is SGHRS and CDR2 is YFSETQ. CDR3 length: 14 residues. Trimming removed 0 bases at V and 1 base at J, with 7 bases between. In DNA, the CDR3 is TGCGCCAGCAGCTTGGACCCGGCGAACACTGAAGCTTTCTTT. As protein: CASSLDPANTEAFF.

This clonotype came up many times. V is TRBV28 and J is TRBJ2-1, with 10 bases matching TRBD1. The CDR3 has 16 residues. Germline CDR1 is MDHEN and CDR2 is SYDVKM. V lost 6 bases to trimming and J lost 2 bases; unmatched junction nucleotides: 7. This chain's CDR3 is CASREGGQGPYNEQFF. The CDR3 DNA sequence: TGTGCCAGCAGAGAGGGGGGACAGGGGCCCTACAATGAGCAGTTCTTC. Full variable domain (outside the CDR3, taken from reference TRBV28 and TRBJ2-1): DVKVTQSSRYLVKRTGEKVFLECVQDMDHENMFWYRQDPGLGLRLIYFSYDVKMKEKGDIPEGYSVSREKKERFSLILESASTNQTSMYLCASREGGQGPYNEQFFGPGTRLTVL.